A selection of T cell receptor beta chains follows, all from one sample in a study of blood T cell repertoires in COVID-19. Assay used: immunoSEQ multiplex PCR; TCRdb lists only in-frame clones, some missing. The data show 150,000 to 200,000 clones, 88% seen once. The sample consisted of PBMCs or T cells enriched from blood (not recorded which). These receptors originate from a woman aged 18-35 years who had recovered from COVID-19. Both conserved end residues are part of each CDR3. The order of the fields is CDR3 protein, CDR3 DNA, V gene, clone size, D gene, J gene. A D gene is named only where the DNA matches it firmly. For some rows the clone size is stated as once, few or many, or as a class when expanded; others skip it.

CDR3 protein: CASSLGPGVKNTEAFF
CDR3 DNA: TGCGCCAGCAGCTTGGGTCCAGGGGTAAAGAACACTGAAGCTTTCTTT
V gene: TRBV5-1
clone size: NA
D gene: NA
J gene: TRBJ1-1

CDR3 protein: CASSHDRSSGNTIYF
CDR3 DNA: TGTGCCAGCAGCCACGACAGGAGCTCTGGAAACACCATATATTTT
V gene: TRBV5-6
clone size: NA
D gene: NA
J gene: TRBJ1-3

CDR3 protein: CASSKVPSGGAKTQYF
CDR3 DNA: TGTGCCAGCAGCAAAGTCCCTAGCGGGGGGGCAAAGACCCAGTACTTC
V gene: TRBV21-1
clone size: NA
D gene: NA
J gene: TRBJ2-5

CDR3 protein: CASSSGVGFNYGYTF
CDR3 DNA: TGTGCCAGCAGCTCGGGTGTCGGGTTTAACTATGGCTACACCTTC
V gene: TRBV11-2
clone size: NA
D gene: NA
J gene: TRBJ1-2

CDR3 protein: CASSLASAGNEQFF
CDR3 DNA: TGTGCCAGCAGCCTAGCATCAGCGGGGAATGAGCAGTTCTTC
V gene: TRBV7-9
clone size: NA
D gene: TRBD2
J gene: TRBJ2-1

CDR3 protein: CASSPLGLGLAGGNEQFF
CDR3 DNA: TGTGCCAGCAGCCCCCTCGGGTTAGGACTAGCGGGAGGAAATGAGCAGTTCTTC
V gene: TRBV3-1/TRBV3-2
clone size: NA
D gene: TRBD2
J gene: TRBJ2-1

CDR3 protein: CASSQPTGRDTQYF
CDR3 DNA: TGTGCCAGTAGCCAACCTACAGGGCGGGATACGCAGTATTTT
V gene: TRBV19
clone size: NA
D gene: NA
J gene: TRBJ2-3

CDR3 protein: CASSPAERLSYNEQFF
CDR3 DNA: TGTGCCAGCAGCCCAGCCGAGCGACTATCCTACAATGAGCAGTTCTTC
V gene: TRBV7-9
clone size: NA
D gene: NA
J gene: TRBJ2-1

CDR3 protein: CAWSRDSNYGYTF
CDR3 DNA: TGTGCCTGGAGTCGGGACTCTAACTATGGCTACACCTTC
V gene: TRBV30
clone size: few
D gene: NA
J gene: TRBJ1-2

CDR3 protein: CASTLGVAGTQYF
CDR3 DNA: TGTGCCAGCACCCTAGGAGTGGCTGGTACGCAGTATTTT
V gene: TRBV7-9
clone size: NA
D gene: NA
J gene: TRBJ2-3

CDR3 protein: CSASGRGLSQPQHF
CDR3 DNA: TGCAGTGCTAGTGGAAGGGGGCTGTCTCAGCCCCAGCATTTT
V gene: TRBV20-1
clone size: NA
D gene: TRBD1
J gene: TRBJ1-5

CDR3 protein: CASSQDHQTRQEQYF
CDR3 DNA: TGTGCCAGCAGCCAAGATCATCAGACTAGACAAGAGCAGTACTTC
V gene: TRBV3-1/TRBV3-2
clone size: NA
D gene: NA
J gene: TRBJ2-7

CDR3 protein: CASSGPGQLNNEQFF
CDR3 DNA: TGTGCCAGCAGCGGACCGGGACAGCTAAACAATGAGCAGTTCTTC
V gene: TRBV5-4
clone size: NA
D gene: TRBD1
J gene: TRBJ2-1

CDR3 protein: CARGAGGDYEQYF
CDR3 DNA: TGTGCCCGGGGGGCAGGAGGGGACTACGAGCAGTACTTC
V gene: TRBV30
clone size: NA
D gene: NA
J gene: TRBJ2-7

CDR3 protein: CASSQFVAGETQYF
CDR3 DNA: TGTGCCAGCAGCCAGTTCGTAGCGGGAGAGACCCAGTACTTC
V gene: TRBV7-8
clone size: NA
D gene: TRBD2
J gene: TRBJ2-5

CDR3 protein: CASSAGVGGWGDTQYF
CDR3 DNA: TGTGCCAGCAGCGCGGGAGTTGGGGGCTGGGGAGATACGCAGTATTTT
V gene: TRBV7-2
clone size: NA
D gene: NA
J gene: TRBJ2-3